This section outlines one TCR beta chain sequence together with its context. It lacks a known antigen. Base qualities are missing; no much larger clone stands one base away. This entry is derived from a study of OX40 agonist ivuxolimab in advanced cancers. At the level of the whole study: Ivuxolimab was an agonistic, fully human IgG2 monoclonal antibody directed against OX40 (CD134), a costimulatory receptor. Intravenous ivuxolimab was administered to patients every 2 weeks at six dose levels: 0.01, 0.1, 0.3, 1.5, 3 and 10 mg/kg. Among the roughly 52 dose-escalation patients, around 20 had hepatocellular carcinoma, around 15 melanoma, 9 renal cell carcinoma and 9 head and neck cancer. In the dose-escalation cohort, 70% to 85% of patients were male, and the mean age was approximately 55 years, with a range of roughly 20 to 85. Prior anti-PD-1, anti-PD-L1 or anti-CTLA-4 therapy was permitted, and 30% to 45% of dose-escalation patients had received checkpoint inhibitors. Partial responses occurred in three dose-escalation patients, of whom one had hepatocellular carcinoma and two had cutaneous melanoma. Peripheral TCRbeta sequencing aimed to test whether ivuxolimab altered TCR sequence diversity and caused clonal T-cell expansion. The paper describes the monotherapy dose-escalation part (N ≈ 52 patients) of the phase I trial of ivuxolimab.

For sequencing of the TCRbeta CDR3 region, genomic DNA was extracted from the sorted cells. The immunoSEQ Assay was used to sequence the TCRbeta CDR3 regions. What TCRdb holds here is the immuneACCESS table cut down to in-frame rearrangements. Part of the clones is not present; checked against another copy, under half of the missing clones reflect an unresolved V gene, and the others are unexplained. Counted in this sample were roughly 110,000 clones; approximately 90% of them appeared once. The ten largest clones represent 1% to 1.5% of the sample. Results and caveats for the whole study, not just this receptor: The antigen specificity of the clonally expanded peripheral T cells was not determined. On average, CD8+ T cells showed more expanded clones than CD4+ T cells after ivuxolimab. Low levels of normalized T-cell clonal expansion were also seen in some nonresponding patients. Clonal expansion of both CD4+ and CD8+ blood T cells was observed from baseline to week 6 at doses 0.1 to 3.0 mg/kg. Partial responders in the 0.1-3.0 mg/kg groups had among the lowest normalized peripheral clonal expansion, especially among CD8+ T cells.

Spanning cysteine to phenylalanine, the CDR3 consists of 13 amino acids. The CDR3 DNA has 39 bases and is translated from base 1. The germline V gene yields KGHSH for CDR1 and LQKENI for CDR2. V lost 3 bases and J lost 0 bases; the stretch between them is 5 bases long. Patients with autoimmune disease history or receiving systemic immunosuppression were excluded from the trial. Peripheral blood for TCR sequencing was collected from all dose cohorts at baseline, on cycle 4 day 1, and on cycle 7 day 1. The samples were drawn from a first-in-human, open-label, multicenter phase I dose-escalation trial of ivuxolimab. Adults with locally advanced or metastatic melanoma, renal cell, hepatocellular, or head and neck squamous cell carcinoma were enrolled in the trial. CD4+ and CD8+ T cells were sorted separately from peripheral blood before TCR sequencing.

This material consisted of CD4+ or CD8+ T cells sorted from blood, taken in a trial of the OX40 agonist ivuxolimab. The sequence came from an adult with an advanced solid tumor such as melanoma, head and neck, liver or kidney cancer. The receptor chain draws on TRBV18 and TRBJ2-5; no D segment can be confidently identified. This receptor has the CDR3 CASSPLYQETQYF. The DNA is as follows: TGTGCCAGCTCACCTTTGTACCAAGAGACCCAGTACTTC.